This T cell receptor (beta chain) emerged from a study of glioma-infiltrating T cells after dendritic cell vaccination. In the study overall: Autologous tumor lysate-pulsed dendritic cell vaccination was given between about 2002 and 2012.

The PCR used 60 V beta and 13 J beta primers. The data were produced by immunoSEQ multiplex PCR, yet TCRdb's version contains in-frame clones alone and is incomplete. The data show around 83,000 clones, 85% seen once. In germline, CDR1 is MDHEN, CDR2 SYDVKM. V dropped 6 bases and J dropped 6; count of bases not matched to a gene: 13. This CDR3 region has 15 residues. Specified time point: after dendritic cell vaccination, including at tumor progression/relapse. PBMC were collected before vaccination, two weeks after the third vaccination, and at progression. V gene TRBV28 combines with J gene TRBJ2-7; 8 bases fit TRBD2. The receptor's source is a human donor with glioblastoma. The sample was blood, taken after dendritic cell vaccination. The CDR3 loop reads CASSLLGAGGLEQYF. The CDR3 nucleotides read TGTGCCAGCAGCCTCCTAGGGGCGGGAGGACTCGAGCAGTACTTC.